These 6 T cell receptor beta chains share one sample of origin, sequenced in a study of cytomegalovirus exposure and HLA in healthy donors. 60 Vbeta and 13 Jbeta primers were used in PCR. Generated by immunoSEQ multiplex PCR, the TCRdb table keeps only in-frame clones and is missing some. The table includes 200,000 to 250,000 clones, about 80% detected once. Sequences were obtained from PBMCs. Source of these receptors: a woman aged 55-70 years in good health and CMV-seropositive.

The table lists this clone with a few counts. This rearrangement joins TRBV29-1 to TRBJ2-3; 8 bases agree with TRBD1. V was clipped by 4 bases and J by 2 bases; unmatched bases: 5. This CDR3 spans 14 amino acids. Per germline, CDR1 SQVTM and CDR2 ANQGSEA. This CDR3 is CSVVDRVVTDTQYF. The DNA of the CDR3 is TGCAGCGTTGTGGACAGGGTAGTCACAGATACGCAGTATTTT.

Regarding this clone: A read error may produce the germline difference seen at one junction end. V usage is TRBV27 and J usage is TRBJ2-7; possibly TRBD2 for D (5 bases). The CDR3 is 16 residues long. Looked up from germline, CDR1 is MNHEY and CDR2 is SMNVEV (reference sequence). The CDR3 DNA is TGTGCCAGCAGTTTATTGGGGTCGGTGGACTCCCACGAGCAGTACTTC. The encoded protein is CASSLLGSVDSHEQYF.

The CDR3 sequence is CASSQEWASSGYTF. Here the CDR3 DNA reads TGCGCCAGCAGCCAAGAGTGGGCTTCCTCTGGCTACACCTTC. This rearrangement joins TRBV4-1 to TRBJ1-2; D is unresolved. Trimming cost V 0 bases and J 7 bases, with 12 bases left between them. This CDR3 is 14 amino acids long. Germline V lookup: CDR1 MGHRA, CDR2 YSYEKL.

CDR3 region: CASRSGGGDTGELFF. CDR3 sequence (DNA): TGTGCCAGCAGAAGCGGGGGGGGAGACACCGGGGAGCTGTTTTTT. The V and J genes are TRBV5-4 and TRBJ2-2, with 10 positions matching TRBD2. With 5 bases clipped from V and 3 bases from J, the junction kept 4 bases outside the gene matches. CDR3 length: 15 amino acids. Germline V CDR1 and CDR2: SGHNT, YYREEE (reference sequence).

The chain is built from TRBV19 and TRBJ1-1; D is perhaps TRBD1 (6 bases). Germline lookup yields CDR1 LNHDA and CDR2 SQIVND (reference sequence). V was shortened by 3 bases and J by 0 bases, with 14 bases between the two germline ends. The CDR3 spans 16 residues. In DNA form, the CDR3 reads TGTGCCAGTAGTATCCGGGGGGCTCACTTGAACACTGAAGCTTTCTTT. It codes for CASSIRGAHLNTEAFF.

The genes are TRBV7-9 and TRBJ1-1; tentative D call: TRBD1 (5 bases). V lost 1 base and J 2 bases, leaving 20 bases between the germline ends. In germline, CDR1 is SEHNR, CDR2 FQNEAQ (reference sequence). This CDR3 has 18 amino acids. The CDR3 sequence is CASSLDGSWGDSNTEAFF. CDR3 bases: TGTGCCAGCAGCTTAGACGGTTCTTGGGGGGACTCTAACACTGAAGCTTTCTTT.